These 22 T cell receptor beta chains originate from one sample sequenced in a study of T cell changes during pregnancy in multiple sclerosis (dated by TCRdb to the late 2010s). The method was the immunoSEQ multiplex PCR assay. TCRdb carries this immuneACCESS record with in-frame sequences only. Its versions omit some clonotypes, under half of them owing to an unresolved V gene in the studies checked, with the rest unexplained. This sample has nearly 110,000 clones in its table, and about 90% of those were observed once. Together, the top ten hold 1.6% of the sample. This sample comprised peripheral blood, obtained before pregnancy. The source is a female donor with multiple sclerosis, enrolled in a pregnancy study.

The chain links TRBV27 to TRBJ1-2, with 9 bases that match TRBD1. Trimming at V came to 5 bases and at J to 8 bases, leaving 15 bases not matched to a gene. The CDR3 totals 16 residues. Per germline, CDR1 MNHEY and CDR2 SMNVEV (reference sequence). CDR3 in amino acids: CASSPLRDREMGGYTF. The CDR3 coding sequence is TGTGCCAGCAGTCCGCTAAGGGACAGGGAAATGGGAGGCTACACCTTC.

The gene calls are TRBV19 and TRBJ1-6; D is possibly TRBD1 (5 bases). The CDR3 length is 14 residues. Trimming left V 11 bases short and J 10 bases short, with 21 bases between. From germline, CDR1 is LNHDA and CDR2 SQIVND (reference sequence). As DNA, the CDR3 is TGTGCCTCGCGGCCAGGGACTTATACCTCACCCCTCCACTTT. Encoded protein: CASRPGTYTSPLHF.

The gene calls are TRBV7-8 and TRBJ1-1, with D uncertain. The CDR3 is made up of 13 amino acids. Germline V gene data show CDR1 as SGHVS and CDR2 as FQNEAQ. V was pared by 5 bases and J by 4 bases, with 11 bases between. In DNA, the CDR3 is TGTGCCAGCAGCAGGCGGGTAGGCACTGAAGCTTTCTTT. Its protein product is CASSRRVGTEAFF. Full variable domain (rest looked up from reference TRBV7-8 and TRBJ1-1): GAGVSQSPRYKVAKRGQDVALRCDPISGHVSLFWYQQALGQGPEFLTYFQNEAQLDKSGLPSDRFFAERPEGSVSTLKIQRTQQEDSAVYLCASSRRVGTEAFFGQGTRLTVV.

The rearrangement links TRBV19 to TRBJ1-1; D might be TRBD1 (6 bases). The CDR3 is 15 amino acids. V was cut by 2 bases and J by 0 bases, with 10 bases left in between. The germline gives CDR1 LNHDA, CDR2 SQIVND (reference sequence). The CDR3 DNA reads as TGTGCCAGTAGTATATTTAGACAGGTGAACACTGAAGCTTTCTTT. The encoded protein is CASSIFRQVNTEAFF.

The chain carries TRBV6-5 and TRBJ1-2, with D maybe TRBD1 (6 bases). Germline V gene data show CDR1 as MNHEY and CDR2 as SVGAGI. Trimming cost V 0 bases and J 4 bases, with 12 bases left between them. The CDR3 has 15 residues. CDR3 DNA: TGTGCCAGCAGTTACTCCAGGGGAGCTACCTATGGCTACACCTTC. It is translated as CASSYSRGATYGYTF.

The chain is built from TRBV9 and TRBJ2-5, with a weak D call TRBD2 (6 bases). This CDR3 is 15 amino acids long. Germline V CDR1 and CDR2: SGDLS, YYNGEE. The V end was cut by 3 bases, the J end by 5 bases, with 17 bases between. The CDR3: CASSGRDRAGETQYF. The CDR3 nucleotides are TGTGCCAGCAGCGGCCGGGATCGGGCGGGGGAGACCCAGTACTTC.

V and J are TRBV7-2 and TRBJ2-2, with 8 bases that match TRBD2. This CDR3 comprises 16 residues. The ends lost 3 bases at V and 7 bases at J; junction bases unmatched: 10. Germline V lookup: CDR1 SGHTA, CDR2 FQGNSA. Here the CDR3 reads CASSFSGINVGGELFF. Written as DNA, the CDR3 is TGTGCCAGCAGCTTTAGCGGGATAAATGTGGGCGGGGAGCTGTTTTTT.

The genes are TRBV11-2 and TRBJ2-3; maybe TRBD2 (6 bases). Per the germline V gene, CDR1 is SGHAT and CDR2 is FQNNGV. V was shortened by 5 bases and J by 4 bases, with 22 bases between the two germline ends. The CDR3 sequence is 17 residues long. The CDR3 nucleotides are TGTGCCAGCAGCCCGTCAGGGTGGGGGGTCTTCTCAGATACGCAGTATTTT. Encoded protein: CASSPSGWGVFSDTQYF.

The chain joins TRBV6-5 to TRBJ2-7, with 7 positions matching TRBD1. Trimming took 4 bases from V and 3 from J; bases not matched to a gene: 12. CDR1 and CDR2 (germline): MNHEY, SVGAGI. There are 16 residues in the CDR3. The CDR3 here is CASSWTQDRRYYEQYF. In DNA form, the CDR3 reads TGTGCCAGCAGTTGGACACAGGACAGGCGCTACTACGAGCAGTACTTC.

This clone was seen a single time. The CDR3 nucleotides are TGTGCCAGCAGCCTTAGAAGGGGCACAGATGGCTACACCTTC. It encodes CASSLRRGTDGYTF. This rearrangement joins TRBV7-3 to TRBJ1-2; D might be TRBD1 (5 bases). The CDR3 runs 14 residues. Deletions cut 5 bases from V and 6 bases from J, with 16 bases between. Germline values: CDR1 SGHTA, CDR2 FQGTGA.

CDR3 nucleotide sequence: TGTGCCAGCAGATTAGGGACAGTCTACGAGCAGTACTTC. Protein sequence: CASRLGTVYEQYF. This chain connects TRBV28 to TRBJ2-7; 7 positions match TRBD1. The CDR3 runs to 13 residues. Germline values: CDR1 MDHEN, CDR2 SYDVKM. V lost 6 bases and J lost 3; bases outside the gene matches: 5.

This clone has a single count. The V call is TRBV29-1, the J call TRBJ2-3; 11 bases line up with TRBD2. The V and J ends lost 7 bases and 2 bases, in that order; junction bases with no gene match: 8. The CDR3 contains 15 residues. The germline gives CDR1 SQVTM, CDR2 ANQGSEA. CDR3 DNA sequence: TGCAGCGCAGAGACTAGCGGGATTTCCACAGATACGCAGTATTTT. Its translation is CSAETSGISTDTQYF.

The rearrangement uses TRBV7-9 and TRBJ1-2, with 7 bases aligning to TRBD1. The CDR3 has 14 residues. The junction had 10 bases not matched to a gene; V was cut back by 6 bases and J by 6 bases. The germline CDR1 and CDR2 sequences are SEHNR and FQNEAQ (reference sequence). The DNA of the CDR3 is TGTGCCAGCAGTCTTGAACAGGGGATGCATGGCTACACCTTC. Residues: CASSLEQGMHGYTF.

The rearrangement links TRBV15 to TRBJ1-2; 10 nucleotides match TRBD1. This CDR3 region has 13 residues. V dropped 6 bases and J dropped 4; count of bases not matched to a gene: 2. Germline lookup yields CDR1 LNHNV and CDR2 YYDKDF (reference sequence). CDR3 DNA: TGTGCCACCAGGGGACAGGGGCTCTATGGCTACACCTTC. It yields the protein CATRGQGLYGYTF.

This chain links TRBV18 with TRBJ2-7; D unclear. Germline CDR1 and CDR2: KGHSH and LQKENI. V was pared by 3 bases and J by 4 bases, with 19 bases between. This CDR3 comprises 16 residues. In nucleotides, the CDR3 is TGTGCCAGCTCACCGCGGTCGGCCAAAGAAATATACGAGCAGTACTTC. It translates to CASSPRSAKEIYEQYF.

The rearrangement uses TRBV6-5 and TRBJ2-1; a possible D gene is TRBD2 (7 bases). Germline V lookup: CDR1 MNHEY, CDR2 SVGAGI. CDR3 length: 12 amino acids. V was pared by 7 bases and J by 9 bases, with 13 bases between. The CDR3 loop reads CASTDRGGEQFF. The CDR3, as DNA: TGTGCCAGCACCGATAGGGGGGGTGAGCAGTTCTTC.

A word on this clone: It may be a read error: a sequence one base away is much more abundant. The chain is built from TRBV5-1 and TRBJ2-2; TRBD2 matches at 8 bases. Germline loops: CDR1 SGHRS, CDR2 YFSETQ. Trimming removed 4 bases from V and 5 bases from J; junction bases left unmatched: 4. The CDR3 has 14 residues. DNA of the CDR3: TGCGCCAGCAGCCCGGGACTAGATACCGGGGAGCTGTTTTTT. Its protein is CASSPGLDTGELFF. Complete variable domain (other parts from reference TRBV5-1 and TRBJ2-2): KAGVTQTPRYLIKTRGQQVTLSCSPISGHRSVSWYQQTPGQGLQFLFEYFSETQRNKGNFPGRFSGRQFSNSRSEMNVSTLELGDSALYLCASSPGLDTGELFFGEGSRLTVL.

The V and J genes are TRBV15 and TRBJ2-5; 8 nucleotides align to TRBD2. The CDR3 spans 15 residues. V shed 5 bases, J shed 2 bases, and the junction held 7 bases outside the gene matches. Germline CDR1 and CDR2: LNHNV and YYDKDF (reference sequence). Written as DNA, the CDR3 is TGTGCCACCAGCGCGGGGGGATTGGGACAAGAGACCCAGTACTTC. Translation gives CATSAGGLGQETQYF. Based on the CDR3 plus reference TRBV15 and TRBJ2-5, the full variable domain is DAMVIQNPRYQVTQFGKPVTLSCSQTLNHNVMYWYQQKSSQAPKLLFHYYDKDFNNEADTPDNFQSRRPNTSFCFLDIRSPGLGDTAMYLCATSAGGLGQETQYFGPGTRLLVL.

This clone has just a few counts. The CDR3 DNA reads TGTGCCAGTAGTATAGGGGCTGGAGAGGGAGTGGAGACCCAGTACTTC. Translated: CASSIGAGEGVETQYF. The chain is built from TRBV19 and TRBJ2-5, with a weak D call TRBD2 (5 bases). This CDR3 contains 16 residues. The ends were cut back, 1 base at V and 5 bases at J, with 17 bases in the middle. The germline gives CDR1 LNHDA, CDR2 SQIVND (reference sequence).

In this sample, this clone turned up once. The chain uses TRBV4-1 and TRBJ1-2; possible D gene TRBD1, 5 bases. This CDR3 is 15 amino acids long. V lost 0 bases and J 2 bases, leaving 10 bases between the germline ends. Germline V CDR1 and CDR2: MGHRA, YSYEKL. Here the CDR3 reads CASSQEWGGNYGYTF. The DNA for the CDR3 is TGCGCCAGCAGCCAAGAGTGGGGGGGAAACTATGGCTACACCTTC.

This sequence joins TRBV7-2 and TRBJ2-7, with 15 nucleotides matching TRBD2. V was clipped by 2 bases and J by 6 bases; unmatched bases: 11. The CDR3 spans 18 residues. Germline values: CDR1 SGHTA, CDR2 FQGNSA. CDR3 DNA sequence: TGTGCCAGCAGCTTAAGGGGACTAGCGGGAGGCCCCTCGACCGAGCAGTACTTC. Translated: CASSLRGLAGGPSTEQYF.

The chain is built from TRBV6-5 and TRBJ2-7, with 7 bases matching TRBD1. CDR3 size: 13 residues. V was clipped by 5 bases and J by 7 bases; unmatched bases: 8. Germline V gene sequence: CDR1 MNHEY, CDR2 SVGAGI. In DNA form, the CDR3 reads TGTGCCAGCAGTGAAGGGACAGCAAGAGAGCAGTACTTC. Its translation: CASSEGTAREQYF.